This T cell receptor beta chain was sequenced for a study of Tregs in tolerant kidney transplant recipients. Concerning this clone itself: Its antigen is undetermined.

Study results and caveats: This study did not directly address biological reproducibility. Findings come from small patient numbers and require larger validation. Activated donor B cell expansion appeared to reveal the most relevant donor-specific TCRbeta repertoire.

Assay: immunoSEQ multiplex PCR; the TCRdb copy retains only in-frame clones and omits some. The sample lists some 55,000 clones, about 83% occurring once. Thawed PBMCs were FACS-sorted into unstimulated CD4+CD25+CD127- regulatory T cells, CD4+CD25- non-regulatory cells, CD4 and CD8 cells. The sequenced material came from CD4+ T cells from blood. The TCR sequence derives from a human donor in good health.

The DNA of the CDR3 is TGTGCCAGCAGACCCGGGGGCAGCTACAATGAGCAGTTCTTC. This gives the protein CASRPGGSYNEQFF. The rearrangement uses TRBV2 and TRBJ2-1; either TRBD1 or TRBD2 may supply D (6 bases each). The CDR3 covers 14 residues. Deletions cut 6 bases from V and 3 bases from J, with 12 bases between. Germline lookup yields CDR1 SNHLY and CDR2 FYNNEI. The variable domain in full, completed from reference TRBV2 and TRBJ2-1, reads EPEVTQTPSHQVTQMGQEVILRCVPISNHLYFYWYRQILGQKVEFLVSFYNNEISEKSEIFDDQFSVERPDGSNFTLKIRSTKLEDSAMYFCASRPGGSYNEQFFGPGTRLTVL.